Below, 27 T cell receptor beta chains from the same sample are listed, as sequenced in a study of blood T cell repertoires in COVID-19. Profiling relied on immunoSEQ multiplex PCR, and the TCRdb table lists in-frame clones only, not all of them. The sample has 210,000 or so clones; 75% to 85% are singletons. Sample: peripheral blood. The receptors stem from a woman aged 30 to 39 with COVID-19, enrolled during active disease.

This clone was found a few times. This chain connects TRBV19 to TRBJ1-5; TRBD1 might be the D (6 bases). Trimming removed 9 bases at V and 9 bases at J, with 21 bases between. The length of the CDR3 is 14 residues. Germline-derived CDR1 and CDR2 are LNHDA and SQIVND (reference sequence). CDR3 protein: CASETGTSLGPQHF. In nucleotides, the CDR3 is TGTGCCAGCGAAACCGGGACATCCCTGGGGCCCCAGCATTTT.

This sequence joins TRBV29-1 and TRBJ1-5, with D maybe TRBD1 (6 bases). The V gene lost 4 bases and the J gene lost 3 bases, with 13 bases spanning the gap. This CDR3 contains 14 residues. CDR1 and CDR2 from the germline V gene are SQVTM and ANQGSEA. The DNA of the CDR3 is TGCAGCGTTGCAACAGGGCTTTCCAATCAGCCCCAGCATTTT. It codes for CSVATGLSNQPQHF.

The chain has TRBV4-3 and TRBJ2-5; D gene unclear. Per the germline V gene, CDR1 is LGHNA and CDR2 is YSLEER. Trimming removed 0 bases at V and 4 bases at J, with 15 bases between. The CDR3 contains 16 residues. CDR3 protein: CASSQDPPGGGETQYF. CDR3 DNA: TGCGCCAGCAGCCAAGATCCACCTGGTGGCGGAGAGACCCAGTACTTC.

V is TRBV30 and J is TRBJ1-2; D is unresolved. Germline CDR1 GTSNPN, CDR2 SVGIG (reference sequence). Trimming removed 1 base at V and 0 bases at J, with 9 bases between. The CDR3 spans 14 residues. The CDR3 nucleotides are TGTGCCTGGAGTGGTTACAGATCTAACTATGGCTACACCTTC. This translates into CAWSGYRSNYGYTF.

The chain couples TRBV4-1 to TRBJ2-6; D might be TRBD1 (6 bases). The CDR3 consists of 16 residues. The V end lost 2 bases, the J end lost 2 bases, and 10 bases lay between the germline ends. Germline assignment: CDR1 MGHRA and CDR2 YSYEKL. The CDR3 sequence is CASSQLTGTGANVLTF. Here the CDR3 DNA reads TGCGCCAGCAGCCAACTTACAGGGACTGGGGCCAACGTCCTGACTTTC.

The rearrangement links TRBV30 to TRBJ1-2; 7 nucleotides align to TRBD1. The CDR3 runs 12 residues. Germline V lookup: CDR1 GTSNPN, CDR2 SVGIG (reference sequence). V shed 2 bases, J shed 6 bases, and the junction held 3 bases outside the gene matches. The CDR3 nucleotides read TGTGCCTGGAGTTTCAGGGGGGATGGCTACACCTTC. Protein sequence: CAWSFRGDGYTF.

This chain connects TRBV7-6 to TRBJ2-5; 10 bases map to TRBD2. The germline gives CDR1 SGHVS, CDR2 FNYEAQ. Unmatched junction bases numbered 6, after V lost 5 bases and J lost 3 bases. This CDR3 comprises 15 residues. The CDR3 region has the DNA TGTGCCAGCAGCCTTCGGACTAGCGGCAAAGAGACCCAGTACTTC. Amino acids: CASSLRTSGKETQYF.

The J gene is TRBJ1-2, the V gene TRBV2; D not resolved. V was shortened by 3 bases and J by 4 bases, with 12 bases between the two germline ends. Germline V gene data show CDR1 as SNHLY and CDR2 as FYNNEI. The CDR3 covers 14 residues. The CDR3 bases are TGTGCCAGCAGTGACAGTTCTCCGCTCTATGGCTACACCTTC. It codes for CASSDSSPLYGYTF.

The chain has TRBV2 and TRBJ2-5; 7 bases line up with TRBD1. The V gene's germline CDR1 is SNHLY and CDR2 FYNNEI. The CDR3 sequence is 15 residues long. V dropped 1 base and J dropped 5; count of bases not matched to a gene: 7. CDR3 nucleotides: TGTGCCAGCAGTGAAGGTCAGGCCAGGGGGGAGACCCAGTACTTC. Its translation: CASSEGQARGETQYF.

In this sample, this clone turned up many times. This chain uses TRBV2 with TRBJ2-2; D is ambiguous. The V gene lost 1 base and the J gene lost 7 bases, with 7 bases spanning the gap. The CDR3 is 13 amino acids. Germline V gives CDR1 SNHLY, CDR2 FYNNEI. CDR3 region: CASSEVADGELFF. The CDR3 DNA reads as TGTGCCAGCAGTGAAGTGGCGGACGGGGAGCTGTTTTTT.

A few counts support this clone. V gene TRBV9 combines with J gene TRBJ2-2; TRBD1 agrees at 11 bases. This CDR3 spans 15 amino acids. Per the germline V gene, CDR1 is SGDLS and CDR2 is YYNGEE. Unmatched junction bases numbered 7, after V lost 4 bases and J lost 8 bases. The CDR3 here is CASSLGQGAYGELFF. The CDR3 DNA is TGTGCCAGCAGCCTTGGACAGGGGGCGTATGGGGAGCTGTTTTTT.

CDR3 sequence reads: CASSQGGTEAFF. DNA for the CDR3: TGTGCCAGCAGTCAGGGGGGCACTGAAGCTTTCTTT. The chain uses TRBV7-3 and TRBJ1-1; 7 bases agree with TRBD1. The CDR3 runs 12 residues. V lost 6 bases and J lost 4; bases outside the gene matches: 2. Germline-derived CDR1 and CDR2 are SGHTA and FQGTGA.

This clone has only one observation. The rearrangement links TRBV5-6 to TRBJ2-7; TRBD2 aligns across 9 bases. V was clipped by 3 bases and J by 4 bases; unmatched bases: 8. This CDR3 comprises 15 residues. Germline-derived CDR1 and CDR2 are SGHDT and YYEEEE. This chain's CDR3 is CASSWVAGDIYEQYF. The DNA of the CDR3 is TGTGCCAGCAGCTGGGTAGCGGGAGACATATACGAGCAGTACTTC.

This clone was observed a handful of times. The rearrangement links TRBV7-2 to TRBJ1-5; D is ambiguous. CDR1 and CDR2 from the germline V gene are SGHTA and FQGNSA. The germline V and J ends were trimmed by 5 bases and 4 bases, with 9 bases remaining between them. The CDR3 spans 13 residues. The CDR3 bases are TGTGCCAGCAGCCAGGCAACGAATCAGCCCCAGCATTTT. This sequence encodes CASSQATNQPQHF.

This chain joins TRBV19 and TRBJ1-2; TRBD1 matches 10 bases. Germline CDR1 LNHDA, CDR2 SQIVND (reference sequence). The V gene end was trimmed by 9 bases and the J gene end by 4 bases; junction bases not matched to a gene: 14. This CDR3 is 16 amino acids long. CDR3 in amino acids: CASSGRGQGRSYGYTF. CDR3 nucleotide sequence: TGTGCCAGCTCGGGCCGGGGACAGGGGAGAAGCTATGGCTACACCTTC.

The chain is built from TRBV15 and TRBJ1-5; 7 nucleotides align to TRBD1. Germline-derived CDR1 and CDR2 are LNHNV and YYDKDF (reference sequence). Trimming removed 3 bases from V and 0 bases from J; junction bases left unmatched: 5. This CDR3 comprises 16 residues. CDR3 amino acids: CATSRRGTASNQPQHF. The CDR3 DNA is TGTGCCACCAGCAGGCGCGGGACAGCTAGCAATCAGCCCCAGCATTTT. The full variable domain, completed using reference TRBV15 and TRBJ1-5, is DAMVIQNPRYQVTQFGKPVTLSCSQTLNHNVMYWYQQKSSQAPKLLFHYYDKDFNNEADTPDNFQSRRPNTSFCFLDIRSPGLGDTAMYLCATSRRGTASNQPQHFGDGTRLSIL.

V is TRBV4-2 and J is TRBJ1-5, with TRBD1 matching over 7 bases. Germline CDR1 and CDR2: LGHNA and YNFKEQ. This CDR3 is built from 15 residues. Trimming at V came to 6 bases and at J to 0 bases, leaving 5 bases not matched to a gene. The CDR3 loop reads CASSGTVDSNQPQHF. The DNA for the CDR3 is TGTGCCAGCAGTGGGACAGTGGATAGCAATCAGCCCCAGCATTTT.

The CDR3 DNA follows: TGTGCCAGCAGTTTTTACGGGAACGTTGAAGCTTTCTTT. It encodes CASSFYGNVEAFF. V is TRBV27 and J is TRBJ1-1; D call uncertain. This CDR3 region has 13 residues. Germline V gene data show CDR1 as MNHEY and CDR2 as SMNVEV (reference sequence). V dropped 3 bases and J dropped 7 bases, with 12 bases sitting between them.

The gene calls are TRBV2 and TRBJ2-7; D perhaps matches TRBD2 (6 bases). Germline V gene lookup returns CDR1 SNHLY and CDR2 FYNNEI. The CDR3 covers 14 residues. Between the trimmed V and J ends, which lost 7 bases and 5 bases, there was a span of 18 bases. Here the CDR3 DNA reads TGTGCCAGCAACCCCCCGGGACTGGGGGACGAGCAGTACTTC. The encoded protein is CASNPPGLGDEQYF.

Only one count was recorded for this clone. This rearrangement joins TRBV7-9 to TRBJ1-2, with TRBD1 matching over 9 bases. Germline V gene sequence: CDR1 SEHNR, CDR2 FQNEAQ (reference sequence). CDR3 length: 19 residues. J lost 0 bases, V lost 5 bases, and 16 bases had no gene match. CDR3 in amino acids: CASSITQGAQLNSNYGYTF. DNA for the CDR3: TGTGCCAGCAGCATAACACAGGGGGCCCAGCTAAATTCTAACTATGGCTACACCTTC.

CDR3 residues: CASSNPTGGAGYTF. In DNA form, the CDR3 reads TGTGCCAGCAGTAACCCGACAGGGGGAGCTGGCTACACCTTC. The chain recombines TRBV6-5 with TRBJ1-2; 9 positions match TRBD1. Germline CDR1 MNHEY, CDR2 SVGAGI. With V trimmed by 5 bases and J by 7 bases, 8 bases remained unmatched. The CDR3 is 14 amino acids.

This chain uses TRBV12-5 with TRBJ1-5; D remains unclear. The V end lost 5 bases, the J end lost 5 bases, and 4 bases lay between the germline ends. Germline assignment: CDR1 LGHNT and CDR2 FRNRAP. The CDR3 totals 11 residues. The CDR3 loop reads CASGLDQPQHF. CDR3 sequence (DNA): TGTGCTAGTGGTCTCGATCAGCCCCAGCATTTT.

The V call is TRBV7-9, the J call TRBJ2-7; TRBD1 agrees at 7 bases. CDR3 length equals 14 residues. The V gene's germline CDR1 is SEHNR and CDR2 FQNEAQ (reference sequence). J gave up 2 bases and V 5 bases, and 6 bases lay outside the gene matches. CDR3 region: CASSPRDRTYEQYF. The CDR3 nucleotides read TGTGCCAGCAGCCCCCGGGACAGAACCTACGAGCAGTACTTC.

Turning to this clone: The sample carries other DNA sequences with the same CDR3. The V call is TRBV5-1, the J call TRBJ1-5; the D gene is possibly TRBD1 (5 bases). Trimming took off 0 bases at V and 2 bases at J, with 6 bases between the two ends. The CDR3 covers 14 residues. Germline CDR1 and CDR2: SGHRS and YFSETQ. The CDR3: CASSLEGGNQPQHF. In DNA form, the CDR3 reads TGCGCCAGCAGCTTGGAAGGGGGCAATCAGCCCCAGCATTTT.

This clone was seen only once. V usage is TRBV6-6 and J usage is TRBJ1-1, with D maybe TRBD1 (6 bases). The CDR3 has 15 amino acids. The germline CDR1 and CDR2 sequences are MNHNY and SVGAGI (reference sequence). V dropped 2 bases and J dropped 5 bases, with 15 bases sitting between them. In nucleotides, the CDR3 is TGTGCCAGCAGTTACCTCGAGGGGGTCTGGACTGAAGCTTTCTTT. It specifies CASSYLEGVWTEAFF.

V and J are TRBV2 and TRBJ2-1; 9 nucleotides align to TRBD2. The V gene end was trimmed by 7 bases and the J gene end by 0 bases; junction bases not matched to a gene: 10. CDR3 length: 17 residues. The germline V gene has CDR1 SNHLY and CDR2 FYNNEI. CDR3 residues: CASKQTSGGNSYNEQFF. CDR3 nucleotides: TGTGCCAGCAAACAGACGAGCGGGGGGAACTCCTACAATGAGCAGTTCTTC.

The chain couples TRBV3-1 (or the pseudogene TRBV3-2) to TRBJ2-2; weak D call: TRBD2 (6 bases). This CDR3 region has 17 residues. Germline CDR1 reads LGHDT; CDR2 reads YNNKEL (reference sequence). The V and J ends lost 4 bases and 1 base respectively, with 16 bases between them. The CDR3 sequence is CASSLGLGRRNTGELFF. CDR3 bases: TGTGCCAGCAGCCTGGGGTTAGGGAGGCGGAACACCGGGGAGCTGTTTTTT.